This T cell receptor beta chain originates from a study of cytomegalovirus exposure and HLA in healthy donors. Background on the study: There were about 85 million unique TCRs (from HLA-typed donors) in an early data release. Of approximately 400 genotyped donors, more than 70% clustered with self-reported Caucasian donors. Study conclusions and caveats: Associated with cytomegalovirus, according to the listing, were about 160 TCR beta chains. Of the V segments, some could not be distinguished, including TRBV6-2 and TRBV6-3, and were excluded.

Deletions cut 7 bases from V and 3 bases from J, with 10 bases between. Germline CDR1 and CDR2: SNHLY and FYNNEI. The CDR3 runs to 13 residues. In regard to this clone: Its cognate antigen is unknown.

Use of 60 Vbeta and 13 Jbeta primers characterized the PCR. TCRdb's table, derived via immunoSEQ multiplex PCR, lists solely in-frame clones and lacks some. The sample contains some 200,000 clones, 82% of which appear only once. The chain uses TRBV2 and TRBJ1-5, with D hard to call. This receptor was obtained from a woman aged 50 to 65 in good health and CMV-seropositive. The specimen sequenced was PBMCs. The CDR3 nucleotides are TGTGCCAGCATTAAAGACAACAATCAGCCCCAGCATTTT. It translates to CASIKDNNQPQHF. The whole variable domain, filled in from reference TRBV2 and TRBJ1-5, reads EPEVTQTPSHQVTQMGQEVILRCVPISNHLYFYWYRQILGQKVEFLVSFYNNEISEKSEIFDDQFSVERPDGSNFTLKIRSTKLEDSAMYFCASIKDNNQPQHFGDGTRLSIL.